This T cell receptor (beta chain) is from a study of shared clonotypes between healthy human individuals. About the research overall: Each donor's CD8 memory used one plate, CD8 naive two, each CD4 subset three.

Concerning this clone: The target antigen is unknown. Different DNA sequences within this sample yield the same CDR3.

Sequencing was performed with immunoSEQ multiplex PCR; in TCRdb, only in-frame clones are kept and a portion is missing. This table holds approximately 1.9 million clones, approximately 92% found once. Positive CCR7 selection of CD45RO-negative cells yielded the naive CD8 cells, and terminally differentiated effector memory CD45RA+ cells were excluded. General study findings and limits: Investigators expected sequencing depth to affect clonotype sharing among donors. Naive subsets generally had larger estimated richness than memory subsets. Clonotypes that were shared across a few donors made up 4% to 6% of naive CD4 clonotypes.

Per germline, CDR1 LNHDA and CDR2 SQIVND (reference sequence). The junction had 5 bases not matched to a gene; V was cut back by 3 bases and J by 4 bases. There are 15 residues in the CDR3. Sequenced input: naive CD8+ T cells from PBMCs. The clonotype originates from a man between 18 and 35 years old in good health. Some clones in this sample may be carry-over from other donors' samples. This sequence joins TRBV19 and TRBJ2-2, with TRBD1 identical over 7 bases. The CDR3 DNA sequence: TGTGCCAGTAGTATTGACAGGGAAGGCACCGGGGAGCTGTTTTTT. Encoded protein: CASSIDREGTGELFF.